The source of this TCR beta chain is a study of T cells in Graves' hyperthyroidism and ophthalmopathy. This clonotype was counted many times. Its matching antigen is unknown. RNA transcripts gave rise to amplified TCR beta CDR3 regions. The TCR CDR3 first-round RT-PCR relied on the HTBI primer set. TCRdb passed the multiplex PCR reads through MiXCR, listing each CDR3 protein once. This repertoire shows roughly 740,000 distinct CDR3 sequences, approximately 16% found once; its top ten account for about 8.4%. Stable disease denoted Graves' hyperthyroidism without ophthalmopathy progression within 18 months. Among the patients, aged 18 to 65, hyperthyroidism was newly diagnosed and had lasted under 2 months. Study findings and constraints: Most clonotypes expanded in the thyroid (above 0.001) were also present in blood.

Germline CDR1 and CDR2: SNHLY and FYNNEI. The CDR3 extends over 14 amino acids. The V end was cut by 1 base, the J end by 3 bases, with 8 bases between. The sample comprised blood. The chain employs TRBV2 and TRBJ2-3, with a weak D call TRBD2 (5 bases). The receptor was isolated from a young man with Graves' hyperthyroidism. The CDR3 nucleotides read TGTGCCAGCAGTGAAGTTTTAGCGACAGATACGCAGTATTTT. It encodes CASSEVLATDTQYF.